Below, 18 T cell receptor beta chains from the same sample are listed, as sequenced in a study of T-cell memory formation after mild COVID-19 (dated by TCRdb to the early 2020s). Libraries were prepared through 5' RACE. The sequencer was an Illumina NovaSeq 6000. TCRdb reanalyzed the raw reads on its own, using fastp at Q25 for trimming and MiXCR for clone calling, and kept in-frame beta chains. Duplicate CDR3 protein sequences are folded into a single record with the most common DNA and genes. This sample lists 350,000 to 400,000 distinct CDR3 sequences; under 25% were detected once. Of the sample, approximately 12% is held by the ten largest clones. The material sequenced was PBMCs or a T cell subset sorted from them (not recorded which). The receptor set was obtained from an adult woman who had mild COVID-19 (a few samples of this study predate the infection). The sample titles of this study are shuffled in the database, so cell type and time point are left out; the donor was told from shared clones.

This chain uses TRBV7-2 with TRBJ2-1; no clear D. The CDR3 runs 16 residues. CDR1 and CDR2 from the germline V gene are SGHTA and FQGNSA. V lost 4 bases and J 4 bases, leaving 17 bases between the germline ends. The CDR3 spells CASSSSLLLHYNEQFF. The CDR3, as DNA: TGTGCCAGCAGCTCCTCTCTTCTACTACATTACAATGAGCAGTTCTTC.

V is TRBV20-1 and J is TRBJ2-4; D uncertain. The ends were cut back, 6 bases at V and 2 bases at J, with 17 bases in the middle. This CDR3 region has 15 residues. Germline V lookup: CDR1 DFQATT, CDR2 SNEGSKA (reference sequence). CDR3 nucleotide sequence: TGCAGTGCGCCTCGGAGTTTGGAGCCCAAAAACATTCAGTACTTC. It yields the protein CSAPRSLEPKNIQYF.

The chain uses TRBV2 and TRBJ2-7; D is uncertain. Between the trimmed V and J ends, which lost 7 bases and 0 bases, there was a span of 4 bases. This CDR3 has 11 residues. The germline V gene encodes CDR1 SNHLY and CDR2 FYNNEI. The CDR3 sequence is CASILSYEQYF. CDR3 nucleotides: TGTGCCAGCATTCTCTCCTACGAGCAGTACTTC.

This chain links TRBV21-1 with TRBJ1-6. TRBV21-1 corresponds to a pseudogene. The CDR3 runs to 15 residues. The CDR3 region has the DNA TGTGCCAGCAGCAAAGGGAATAGCTATAATTCACCCCTCCACTTT. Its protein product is CASSKGNSYNSPLHF.

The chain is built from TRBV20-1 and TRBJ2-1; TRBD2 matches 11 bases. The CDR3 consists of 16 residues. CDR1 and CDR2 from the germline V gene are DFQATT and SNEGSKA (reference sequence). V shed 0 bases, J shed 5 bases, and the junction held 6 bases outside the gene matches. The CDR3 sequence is CSARDPRGLADNEQFF. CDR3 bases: TGCAGTGCTAGAGATCCCCGGGGACTAGCGGACAATGAGCAGTTCTTC.

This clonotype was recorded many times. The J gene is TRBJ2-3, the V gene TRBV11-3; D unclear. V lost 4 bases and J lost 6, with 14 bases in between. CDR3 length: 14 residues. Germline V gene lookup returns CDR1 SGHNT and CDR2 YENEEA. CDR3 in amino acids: CASSSNGSPDTQYF. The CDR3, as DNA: TGTGCCAGCAGCTCCAATGGCAGCCCGGATACGCAGTATTTT.

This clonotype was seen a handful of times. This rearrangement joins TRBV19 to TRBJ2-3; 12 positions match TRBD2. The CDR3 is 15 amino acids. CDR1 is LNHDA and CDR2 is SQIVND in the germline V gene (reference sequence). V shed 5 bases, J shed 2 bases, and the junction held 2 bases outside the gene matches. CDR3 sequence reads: CASSGLAGITDTQYF. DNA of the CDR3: TGTGCCAGTAGTGGACTAGCGGGAATCACAGATACGCAGTATTTT.

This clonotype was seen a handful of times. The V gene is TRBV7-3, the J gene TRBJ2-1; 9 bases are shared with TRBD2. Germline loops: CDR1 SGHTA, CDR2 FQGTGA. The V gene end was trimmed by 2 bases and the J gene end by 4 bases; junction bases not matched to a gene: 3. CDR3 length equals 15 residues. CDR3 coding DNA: TGTGCCAGCAGCTTATTAGCGGGAGTGTACAATGAGCAGTTCTTC. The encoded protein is CASSLLAGVYNEQFF.

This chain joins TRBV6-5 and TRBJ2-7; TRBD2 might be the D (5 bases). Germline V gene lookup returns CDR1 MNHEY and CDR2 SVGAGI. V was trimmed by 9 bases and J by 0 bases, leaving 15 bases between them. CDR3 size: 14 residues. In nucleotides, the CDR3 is TGTGCCAGTCTCCCTAGAGCGGACTCCTACGAGCAGTACTTC. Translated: CASLPRADSYEQYF.

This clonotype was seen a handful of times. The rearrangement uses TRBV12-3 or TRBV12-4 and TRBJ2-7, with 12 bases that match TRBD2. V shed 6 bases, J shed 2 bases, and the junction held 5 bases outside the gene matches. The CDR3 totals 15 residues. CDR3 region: CASRLGTSGPYEQYF. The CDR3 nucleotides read TGTGCCAGCAGACTCGGGACTAGCGGGCCCTACGAGCAGTACTTC.

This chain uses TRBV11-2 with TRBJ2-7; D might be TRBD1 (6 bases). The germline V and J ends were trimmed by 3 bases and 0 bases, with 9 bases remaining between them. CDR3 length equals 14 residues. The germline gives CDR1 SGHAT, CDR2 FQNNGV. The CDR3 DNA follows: TGTGCCAGCAGCTTCGCAGGGGCCTCCTACGAGCAGTACTTC. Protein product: CASSFAGASYEQYF.

The CDR3 nucleotides are TGCAGCGTCGGGACCTACGAGCAGTACTTC. Translating gives CSVGTYEQYF. This rearrangement joins TRBV29-1 to TRBJ2-7, with a tentative D call TRBD2 (5 bases). The CDR3 covers 10 residues. V lost 6 bases and J lost 2, with 5 bases in between. Germline V gene data show CDR1 as SQVTM and CDR2 as ANQGSEA.

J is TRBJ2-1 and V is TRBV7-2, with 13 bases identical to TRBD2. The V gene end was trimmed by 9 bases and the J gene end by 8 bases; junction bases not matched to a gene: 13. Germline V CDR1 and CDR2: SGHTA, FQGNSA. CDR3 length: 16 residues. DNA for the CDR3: TGTGCCAGTACCATAGCTAGGACTAGCGGGAGCGATGAGCAGTTCTTC. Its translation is CASTIARTSGSDEQFF.

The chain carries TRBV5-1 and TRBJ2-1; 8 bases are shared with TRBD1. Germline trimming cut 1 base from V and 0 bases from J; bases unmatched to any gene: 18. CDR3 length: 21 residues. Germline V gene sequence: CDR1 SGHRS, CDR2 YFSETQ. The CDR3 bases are TGCGCCAGCAGCTTGCTTCCCAGGGGGCCCCTACAAGGTCACTCCTACAATGAGCAGTTCTTC. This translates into CASSLLPRGPLQGHSYNEQFF. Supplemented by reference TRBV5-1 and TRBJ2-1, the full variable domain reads KAGVTQTPRYLIKTRGQQVTLSCSPISGHRSVSWYQQTPGQGLQFLFEYFSETQRNKGNFPGRFSGRQFSNSRSEMNVSTLELGDSALYLCASSLLPRGPLQGHSYNEQFFGPGTRLTVL.

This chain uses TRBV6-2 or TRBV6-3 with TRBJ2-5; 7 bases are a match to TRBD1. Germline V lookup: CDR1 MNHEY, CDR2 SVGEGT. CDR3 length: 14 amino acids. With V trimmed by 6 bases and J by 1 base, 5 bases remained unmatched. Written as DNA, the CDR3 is TGTGCCAGCAGGAAGACAGGGTCCCAAGAGACCCAGTACTTC. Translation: CASRKTGSQETQYF.

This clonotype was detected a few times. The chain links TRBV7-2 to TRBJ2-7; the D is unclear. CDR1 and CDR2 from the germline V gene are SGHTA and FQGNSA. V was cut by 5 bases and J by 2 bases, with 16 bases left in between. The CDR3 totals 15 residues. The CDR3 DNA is TGTGCCAGCAGCCTATCCAGCTACGGAGCCTACGAGCAGTACTTC. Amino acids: CASSLSSYGAYEQYF.

CDR3 DNA sequence: TGTGCCAGCACCCAAGAGGGGTCAGATACGCAGTATTTT. As protein: CASTQEGSDTQYF. V and J are TRBV12-3 or TRBV12-4 and TRBJ2-3; either TRBD1 or TRBD2 may supply D (5 bases each). V was pared by 7 bases and J by 4 bases, with 12 bases between. This CDR3 has 13 amino acids.

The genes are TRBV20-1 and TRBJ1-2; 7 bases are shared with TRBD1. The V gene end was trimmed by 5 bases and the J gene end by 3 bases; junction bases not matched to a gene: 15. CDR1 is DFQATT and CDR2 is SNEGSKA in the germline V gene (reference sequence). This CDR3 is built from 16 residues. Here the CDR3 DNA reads TGCAGTGCTGCGGGAGGCTTCGGGGACAGAGACTATGGCTACACCTTC. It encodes CSAAGGFGDRDYGYTF.